The rows below give T cell receptor beta chains drawn from one sample of a study of control samples from healthy donors and cancer patients. Sequenced by immunoSEQ multiplex PCR; TCRdb stores in-frame clones only, minus some. Of around 52,000 clones detected, 85% to 95% appear once; the ten largest clones hold roughly 0.91%. The sequenced sample was PBMCs. The receptors were sampled from a man under 40 with colorectal cancer. The CDR3 runs from the conserved cysteine through the conserved F or W.

cdr3_length	v_call	j_call	cdr3_aa
16	TRBV11-2	TRBJ2-1	CASSSLAGGLYNEQFF
14	TRBV11-2	TRBJ2-5	CASSLRRSQETQYF
14	TRBV30	TRBJ1-2	CAWSVLGEGGGYTF
14	TRBV28	TRBJ1-2	CASSLANSNYGYTF
16	TRBV4-2	TRBJ1-2	CASSQDLETGSYGYTF
12	TRBV10-1	TRBJ1-3	CASWDLGNTIYF
19	TRBV29-1	TRBJ1-2	CSVEERRTWREREVYGYTF
18	TRBV7-8	TRBJ2-4	CASSLEVVGFEAKNIQYF
15	TRBV5-1	TRBJ1-1	CASSLFESGATEAFF
15	TRBV11-2	TRBJ2-7	CASSLGSARDYEQYF
16	TRBV5-4	TRBJ2-2	CASSLEQGAYTGELFF
14	TRBV9	TRBJ1-2	CASSVGGANYGYTF
18	TRBV4-1	TRBJ1-1	CASSRRPPRVEGNTEAFF
15	TRBV4-3	TRBJ1-2	CASSQEVTVNYGYTF
15	TRBV5-1	TRBJ2-7	CASSPGGGVAYEQYF
15	TRBV14	TRBJ2-1	CASSQEVVSYNEQFF
14	TRBV10-3	TRBJ2-7	CAISDGQGTYEQYF
14	TRBV5-8	TRBJ2-2	CASSPRRSAGELFF
17	TRBV19	TRBJ1-1	CASSMSLSGGRRTEAFF
15	TRBV21-1	TRBJ1-1	CASSKPEAMNTEAFF
13	TRBV10-3	TRBJ2-1	CAISDPARNEQFF
13	TRBV7-9	TRBJ2-5	CASSLAIRETQYF
17	TRBV10-3	TRBJ1-2	CAISASASGGAGYGYTF
15	TRBV7-9	TRBJ2-7	CASSLAGRFSHEQYF
14	TRBV30	TRBJ1-1	CAWSTLDWGAQAFF
11	TRBV20-1	TRBJ1-1	CSARERTEAFF
12	TRBV6-6	TRBJ2-3	CASSLYTDTQYF
14	TRBV2	TRBJ1-2	CASSVDLQVYGYTF
15	TRBV11-3	TRBJ2-3	CASSLDLSETDTQYF